The 26 T cell receptor beta chains given below trace back to one sample, sequenced in a study of cytomegalovirus exposure and HLA in healthy donors. Primers included in the PCR were 60 Vbeta and 13 Jbeta primers. TCRdb's copy holds only in-frame clones and misses some; the assay was immunoSEQ multiplex PCR. Of approximately 160,000 clones in the sample, 75% to 85% were seen once. Sequencing was done on a sample of PBMCs. The source is a male donor in good health and CMV-seropositive.

The chain couples TRBV7-8 to TRBJ1-2; possible D gene TRBD1, 6 bases. The CDR3 extends over 13 amino acids. Trimming cost V 4 bases and J 5 bases, with 11 bases left between them. Germline V lookup: CDR1 SGHVS, CDR2 FQNEAQ. DNA of the CDR3: TGTGCCAGCAGCTCTCGACAGGATTATGGCTACACCTTC. Residues: CASSSRQDYGYTF.

The chain carries TRBV5-1 and TRBJ1-1; D not certain. This CDR3 is built from 17 residues. With 1 base removed from V and 3 bases from J, the gap between germline ends came to 19 bases. Germline CDR1 SGHRS, CDR2 YFSETQ. The CDR3 DNA is TGCGCCAGCAGCTTGCCGGAGGATCGGGATGGGGACACTGAAGCTTTCTTT. Translating gives CASSLPEDRDGDTEAFF.

This clone was counted a few times. The DNA of the CDR3 is TGTGCCAGCAGCCCCACCTTTGGGACAGGATTTTTTAACACTGAAGCTTTCTTT. This encodes CASSPTFGTGFFNTEAFF. This chain joins TRBV14 and TRBJ1-1, with TRBD1 identical over 8 bases. Per germline, CDR1 SGHDN and CDR2 FVKESK. With 4 bases clipped from V and 2 bases from J, the junction kept 15 bases outside the gene matches. CDR3 length equals 18 residues. Full variable domain (remainder filled in from reference TRBV14 and TRBJ1-1): EAGVTQFPSHSVIEKGQTVTLRCDPISGHDNLYWYRRVMGKEIKFLLHFVKESKQDESGMPNNRFLAERTGGTYSTLKVQPAELEDSGVYFCASSPTFGTGFFNTEAFFGQGTRLTVV.

The chain links TRBV5-1 to TRBJ2-3; 11 bases match TRBD1. Germline V gives CDR1 SGHRS, CDR2 YFSETQ. The CDR3 has 18 residues. The V and J ends lost 4 bases and 6 bases, in that order; junction bases with no gene match: 16. CDR3 nucleotides: TGCGCCAGCAGCACAACACCGACCGGGACAGGGGGGGATGATACGCAGTATTTT. This sequence encodes CASSTTPTGTGGDDTQYF.

As to this clone: A much larger clone sits a single nucleotide away, making a read error possible. CDR3 sequence: CASRVGTGGNQPQHF. The DNA for the CDR3 is TGTGCCAGCAGAGTAGGGACAGGGGGCAATCAGCCCCAGCATTTT. This chain connects TRBV2 to TRBJ1-5; the match to TRBD1 covers 10 bases. J gave up 2 bases and V 6 bases, and 4 bases lay outside the gene matches. This CDR3 has 15 residues. Germline V lookup: CDR1 SNHLY, CDR2 FYNNEI.

This clone was detected once. This chain connects TRBV7-6 to TRBJ2-7; no definite D call. V was cut by 8 bases and J by 4 bases, with 18 bases left in between. Germline V gene data show CDR1 as SGHVS and CDR2 as FNYEAQ. This CDR3 comprises 14 residues. CDR3 region: CASAPGRSPYEQYF. CDR3 coding DNA: TGTGCCAGCGCTCCGGGTAGATCGCCTTACGAGCAGTACTTC.

This rearrangement joins TRBV5-6 to TRBJ2-1, with 11 bases aligning to TRBD2. Per germline, CDR1 SGHDT and CDR2 YYEEEE. Trimming removed 2 bases from V and 5 bases from J; junction bases left unmatched: 6. The CDR3 length is 16 residues. The CDR3 reads CASSFRRLAGHNEQFF. The CDR3, as DNA: TGTGCCAGCAGCTTCCGTAGACTAGCGGGGCACAATGAGCAGTTCTTC.

The rearrangement uses TRBV5-6 and TRBJ2-3; a possible D gene is TRBD2 (7 bases). In germline, CDR1 is SGHDT, CDR2 YYEEEE. CDR3 size: 17 residues. Deletions cut 1 base from V and 5 bases from J, with 20 bases between. CDR3 loop: CASSLSLWGGRGDTQYF. CDR3 in DNA: TGTGCCAGCAGCTTGTCATTGTGGGGGGGGCGAGGAGATACGCAGTATTTT. Full variable domain (rest looked up from reference TRBV5-6 and TRBJ2-3): DAGVTQSPTHLIKTRGQQVTLRCSPKSGHDTVSWYQQALGQGPQFIFQYYEEEERQRGNFPDRFSGHQFPNYSSELNVNALLLGDSALYLCASSLSLWGGRGDTQYFGPGTRLTVL.

CDR3 in DNA: TGTGCCAGCAGCTTGGACTGCGAGCAGTACTTC. Translating it yields CASSLDCEQYF. The V call is TRBV5-6, the J call TRBJ2-7, with unresolved D. The V end lost 0 bases, the J end lost 6 bases, and 4 bases lay between the germline ends. The CDR3 covers 11 residues. Germline V gene sequence: CDR1 SGHDT, CDR2 YYEEEE.

This clone turned up a few times. The CDR3 DNA reads TGTGCCAGCAGCGGACGGACAGTGAGTTCCTACGAGCAGTACTTC. This codes for CASSGRTVSSYEQYF. The rearrangement uses TRBV7-9 and TRBJ2-7; D may be TRBD1 (6 bases). Germline V gene sequence: CDR1 SEHNR, CDR2 FQNEAQ (reference sequence). The CDR3 consists of 15 residues. Trimming removed 5 bases at V and 1 base at J, with 15 bases between.

The V and J genes are TRBV5-4 and TRBJ2-5, with a tentative D call TRBD2 (5 bases). V was clipped by 0 bases and J by 7 bases, with 16 bases between them. CDR1 and CDR2 from the germline V gene are SGHNT and YYREEE (reference sequence). The CDR3 is 15 residues long. The chain's CDR3 is CASSLEMADGRTQYF. The CDR3, as DNA: TGTGCCAGCAGCTTGGAGATGGCCGATGGGAGGACCCAGTACTTC.

This clone was seen a few times. The chain employs TRBV23-1 and TRBJ1-5; 9 bases fit TRBD1. TRBV23-1 is placed among ORFs of uncertain function. This CDR3 region has 16 residues. The J segment lost 7 bases and the V segment lost 4 bases, leaving 11 bases of the junction unmatched. This CDR3 reads CASSPPGQGGYQPQHF. The CDR3 nucleotides read TGCGCCAGCAGTCCCCCGGGACAGGGAGGGTACCAGCCCCAGCATTTT.

V is TRBV5-1 and J is TRBJ2-3; TRBD2 agrees at 7 bases. The CDR3 is 15 residues long. The germline V gene encodes CDR1 SGHRS and CDR2 YFSETQ. The V gene end was trimmed by 4 bases and the J gene end by 2 bases; junction bases not matched to a gene: 7. DNA of the CDR3: TGCGCCAGCAGCCGGGGAGCGGGGTTCACAGATACGCAGTATTTT. This codes for CASSRGAGFTDTQYF.

This sequence joins TRBV12-5 and TRBJ1-1; 8 positions agree with TRBD1. V lost 4 bases, J lost 5 bases, and 9 bases stayed unmatched. This CDR3 region has 15 residues. The V gene's germline CDR1 is LGHNT and CDR2 FRNRAP. The CDR3 nucleotides read TGTGCTAGTGGTTCGATGACAGGGGAAAGGACTGAAGCTTTCTTT. Its translation: CASGSMTGERTEAFF.

The V and J genes are TRBV5-4 and TRBJ1-2, with TRBD1 identical over 9 bases. This CDR3 has 14 amino acids. Unmatched junction bases numbered 7, after V lost 4 bases and J lost 6 bases. Germline V gene sequence: CDR1 SGHNT, CDR2 YYREEE (reference sequence). The CDR3 DNA follows: TGTGCCAGCAGCAGGGGACAGGGCGTAAATGGCTACACCTTC. It specifies CASSRGQGVNGYTF.

The chain couples TRBV7-3 to TRBJ2-3, with TRBD2 matching 8 bases. Germline lookup yields CDR1 SGHTA and CDR2 FQGTGA. The CDR3 runs to 15 residues. V lost 3 bases, J lost 2 bases, and 4 bases stayed unmatched. CDR3 bases: TGTGCCAGCAGCTTGGGCGGGGGGCCCACAGATACGCAGTATTTT. Protein: CASSLGGGPTDTQYF.

The V and J genes are TRBV5-8 and TRBJ2-7; TRBD1 agrees at 8 bases. The CDR3 has 16 amino acids. Per germline, CDR1 SGHTS and CDR2 YDEGEE. V shed 2 bases, J shed 3 bases, and the junction held 10 bases outside the gene matches. CDR3 sequence reads: CASSFAVRDRYYEQYF. The CDR3 DNA sequence: TGTGCCAGCAGCTTTGCCGTCCGGGACAGGTACTACGAGCAGTACTTC.

This chain connects TRBV10-3 to TRBJ1-2; no definite D call. Germline lookup yields CDR1 ENHRY and CDR2 SYGVKD. The CDR3 contains 15 residues. Between the trimmed V and J ends, which lost 3 bases and 1 base, there was a span of 12 bases. As DNA, the CDR3 is TGTGCCATCAGTGATTTGGGAGGGTATAACTATGGCTACACCTTC. This gives the protein CAISDLGGYNYGYTF.

This CDR3 is CASSHARGQEETQYF. CDR3 DNA: TGCGCCAGCAGCCACGCACGGGGTCAAGAAGAGACCCAGTACTTC. The V call is TRBV5-1, the J call TRBJ2-5; a possible D gene is TRBD2 (5 bases). Germline loops: CDR1 SGHRS, CDR2 YFSETQ. Trimming left V 4 bases short and J 3 bases short, with 16 bases between. The CDR3 has 15 amino acids. The full variable domain, in which reference TRBV5-1 and TRBJ2-5 provide the parts outside the CDR3, is KAGVTQTPRYLIKTRGQQVTLSCSPISGHRSVSWYQQTPGQGLQFLFEYFSETQRNKGNFPGRFSGRQFSNSRSEMNVSTLELGDSALYLCASSHARGQEETQYFGPGTRLLVL.

The chain has TRBV9 and TRBJ1-6, with 9 bases fitting TRBD1. Germline V gives CDR1 SGDLS, CDR2 YYNGEE. The trim removed 2 bases at V and 10 bases at J, leaving 7 bases unmatched. This CDR3 has 15 residues. This CDR3 reads CASSVDGTGKSPLHF. The CDR3 coding sequence is TGTGCCAGCAGCGTTGACGGGACAGGGAAATCACCCCTCCACTTT. The complete variable domain, with remaining parts taken from reference TRBV9 and TRBJ1-6, reads DSGVTQTPKHLITATGQRVTLRCSPRSGDLSVYWYQQSLDQGLQFLIQYYNGEERAKGNILERFSAQQFPDLHSELNLSSLELGDSALYFCASSVDGTGKSPLHFGNGTRLTVT.

V usage is TRBV2 and J usage is TRBJ2-7; D remains ambiguous. Trimming took 0 bases from V and 0 from J, leaving 15 bases between them. Per the germline V gene, CDR1 is SNHLY and CDR2 is FYNNEI. The CDR3 length is 17 residues. The CDR3 protein is CASSEAQDAGLSYEQYF. CDR3 bases: TGTGCCAGCAGTGAAGCGCAAGATGCAGGTCTCTCCTACGAGCAGTACTTC.

This clone has a single count. The genes are TRBV18 and TRBJ1-1, with 7 bases lining up with TRBD1. This CDR3 is 15 amino acids long. Germline trimming cut 3 bases from V and 0 bases from J; bases unmatched to any gene: 4. CDR1 is KGHSH, CDR2 LQKENI, per germline. CDR3 region: CASSPQGQLNTEAFF. The CDR3 DNA follows: TGTGCCAGCTCACCTCAGGGACAGTTGAACACTGAAGCTTTCTTT. Combining the CDR3 with reference TRBV18 and TRBJ1-1 gives the whole variable domain NAGVMQNPRHLVRRRGQEARLRCSPMKGHSHVYWYRQLPEEGLKFMVYLQKENIIDESGMPKERFSAEFPKEGPSILRIQQVVRGDSAAYFCASSPQGQLNTEAFFGQGTRLTVV.

J is TRBJ1-2 and V is TRBV7-2; TRBD1 is a possible D gene (6 bases). This CDR3 has 13 amino acids. Trimming cost V 4 bases and J 1 base, with 7 bases left between them. Germline values: CDR1 SGHTA, CDR2 FQGNSA. As DNA, the CDR3 is TGTGCCAGCAGCTCGGACAGTAACTATGGCTACACCTTC. Protein: CASSSDSNYGYTF.

The table lists this clone with a few counts. The chain has TRBV27 and TRBJ1-1; unclear D gene. The CDR3 spans 18 residues. Germline V gene sequence: CDR1 MNHEY, CDR2 SMNVEV (reference sequence). Trimming stripped 0 bases from V and 0 bases from J, with 17 bases between. CDR3 protein: CASSLSRWEGPLNTEAFF. As DNA, the CDR3 is TGTGCCAGCAGTTTATCGAGGTGGGAGGGCCCGCTGAACACTGAAGCTTTCTTT.

The chain couples TRBV6-5 to TRBJ2-5, with a possible D match to TRBD1 (5 bases). The J call may be mistaken, given a closer DNA end match to TRBJ2-7. Germline assignment: CDR1 MNHEY and CDR2 SVGAGI. CDR3 length: 16 residues. The CDR3 reads CASSYSIPDSPYEQYF. The CDR3 nucleotides read TGTGCCAGCAGTTACTCGATTCCCGACAGCCCCTACGAGCAGTACTTC.

V is TRBV6-1 and J is TRBJ1-5; D possibly corresponds to TRBD1 (5 bases). Germline assignment: CDR1 MNHNS and CDR2 SASEGT. V was trimmed by 7 bases and J by 0 bases, leaving 10 bases between them. This CDR3 has 14 residues. The chain's CDR3 is CASTLQDSNQPQHF. The DNA for the CDR3 is TGTGCCAGCACGTTACAGGATAGCAATCAGCCCCAGCATTTT.